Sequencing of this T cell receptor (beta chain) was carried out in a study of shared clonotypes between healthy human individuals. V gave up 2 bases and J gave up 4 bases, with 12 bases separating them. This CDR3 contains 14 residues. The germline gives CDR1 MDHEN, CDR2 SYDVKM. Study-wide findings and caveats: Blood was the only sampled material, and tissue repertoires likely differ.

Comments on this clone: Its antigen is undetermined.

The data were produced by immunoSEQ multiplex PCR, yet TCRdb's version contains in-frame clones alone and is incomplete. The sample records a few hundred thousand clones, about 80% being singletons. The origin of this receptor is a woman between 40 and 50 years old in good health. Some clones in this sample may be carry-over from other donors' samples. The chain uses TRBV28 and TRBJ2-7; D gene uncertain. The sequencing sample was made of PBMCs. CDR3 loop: CASSLGHSSYEQYF. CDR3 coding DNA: TGTGCCAGCAGTTTAGGGCACAGCTCATACGAGCAGTACTTC.